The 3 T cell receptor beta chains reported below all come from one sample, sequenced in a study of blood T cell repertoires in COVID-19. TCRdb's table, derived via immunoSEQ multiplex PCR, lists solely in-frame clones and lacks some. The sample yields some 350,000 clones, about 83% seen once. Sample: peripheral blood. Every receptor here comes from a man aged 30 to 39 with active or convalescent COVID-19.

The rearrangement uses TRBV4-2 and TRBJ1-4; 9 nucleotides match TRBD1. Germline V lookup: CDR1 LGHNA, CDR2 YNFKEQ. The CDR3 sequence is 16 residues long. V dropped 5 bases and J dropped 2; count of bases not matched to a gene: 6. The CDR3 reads CASSTRTGATNEKLFF. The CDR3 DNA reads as TGTGCCAGCAGCACCAGGACAGGGGCCACTAATGAAAAACTGTTTTTT.

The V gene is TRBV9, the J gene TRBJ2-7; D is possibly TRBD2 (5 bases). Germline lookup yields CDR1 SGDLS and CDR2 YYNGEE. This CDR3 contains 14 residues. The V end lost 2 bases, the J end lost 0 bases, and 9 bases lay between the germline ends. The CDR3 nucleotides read TGTGCCAGCAGCGTCGAGGACTTCTCCTACGAGCAGTACTTC. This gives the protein CASSVEDFSYEQYF. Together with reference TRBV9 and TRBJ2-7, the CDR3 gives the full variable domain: DSGVTQTPKHLITATGQRVTLRCSPRSGDLSVYWYQQSLDQGLQFLIQYYNGEERAKGNILERFSAQQFPDLHSELNLSSLELGDSALYFCASSVEDFSYEQYFGPGTRLTVT.

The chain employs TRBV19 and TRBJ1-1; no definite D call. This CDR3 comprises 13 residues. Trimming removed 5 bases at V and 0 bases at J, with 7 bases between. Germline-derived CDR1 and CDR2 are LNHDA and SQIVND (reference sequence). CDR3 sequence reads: CASSFQLNTEAFF. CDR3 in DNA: TGTGCCAGTAGTTTCCAATTGAACACTGAAGCTTTCTTT. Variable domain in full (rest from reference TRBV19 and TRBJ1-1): DGGITQSPKYLFRKEGQNVTLSCEQNLNHDAMYWYRQDPGQGLRLIYYSQIVNDFQKGDIAEGYSVSREKKESFPLTVTSAQKNPTAFYLCASSFQLNTEAFFGQGTRLTVV.